This TCR beta chain was recovered during a study of patients and donors after allogeneic stem cell transplantation. Germline values: CDR1 SQVTM, CDR2 ANQGSEA. CDR3 length: 14 amino acids. V shed 3 bases and J shed 0 bases, with 9 bases lying between them. TCRdb fed the RT-PCR reads into MiXCR, producing one record per CDR3 protein. Of approximately 140,000 distinct CDR3 sequences in the sample, approximately 40% are singletons; the top ten hold 50%. This TCR was recovered from a human donor who was either an allogeneic HSCT recipient or a stem cell or donor lymphocyte infusion donor (not recorded which). It is not recorded whose cells these are; they may come from a transplant donor. The chain couples TRBV29-1 to TRBJ1-3; D remains unclear. The sample taken for sequencing was blood, either unsorted or a sorted T cell fraction (not recorded which). The CDR3 DNA sequence: TGCAGCGTTGATTGGGAAAGCTCTGGAAACACCATATATTTT. This translates into CSVDWESSGNTIYF.